This T cell receptor beta chain comes out of a study of blood T cell repertoires in COVID-19. Here immunoSEQ multiplex PCR was the method, and the copy in TCRdb shows in-frame clones only, minus some. The sample records approximately 230,000 clones, just over 85% being singletons. This clone was detected only a few times. The V gene's germline CDR1 is SNHLY and CDR2 FYNNEI. V was pared by 2 bases and J by 7 bases, with 12 bases between. This CDR3 contains 14 residues. Sequenced sample: peripheral blood. The clonotype comes from a young man who had recovered from COVID-19. The chain joins TRBV2 to TRBJ1-5; D is ambiguous. Here the CDR3 DNA reads TGTGCCAGCAGTGAACTGGGAGGGTACCAGCCCCAGCATTTT. Protein: CASSELGGYQPQHF. The full variable domain, completed using reference TRBV2 and TRBJ1-5, is EPEVTQTPSHQVTQMGQEVILRCVPISNHLYFYWYRQILGQKVEFLVSFYNNEISEKSEIFDDQFSVERPDGSNFTLKIRSTKLEDSAMYFCASSELGGYQPQHFGDGTRLSIL.